This T cell receptor beta chain was sequenced in a study of cytomegalovirus exposure and HLA in healthy donors (TCRdb year 2017). Regarding the research as a whole: In an earlier analysis of under 600 of the donors, around 300 Gb of sequence data and 90 million to 130 million unique TCR beta sequences from about 179 million T cells were reported. An early release covering 550 to 650 HLA-typed donors comprised roughly 300 gigabases of sequencing data and 85 million or so unique TCR sequences. The genetic ancestry cluster associated with self-reported Caucasian donors included 65% to 90% of the roughly 380 genotyped donors. The study aimed to test whether signatures of past pathogen exposure could be identified by cataloging public T cell receptors. The study profiled the T cell repertoires of more than 500 subjects by immunosequencing and related them to cytomegalovirus serostatus. Besides the first cohort of roughly 640 subjects, a separate validation cohort made up of over a hundred different subjects was used. The study combined high-throughput TCR immunosequencing, statistical association of individual TCRs with disease status, and machine learning to predict cytomegalovirus infection status. To study patterns of TCR occurrence, a later analysis re-analyzed previously published TCR beta repertoires from 666 donors and added high-resolution HLA genotyping. In the later analysis, no new phenotypic data were used to find candidate immune exposures; instead, reliance was placed on TCR beta sequences and their occurrence across donors. To decide whether each TCR beta V gene segment behaved as functional or pseudogenic, an earlier analysis of 587 of the donors relied on high-throughput TCR beta sequencing. Donor age, sex, ethnicity and CMV serostatus were compiled alongside the repertoire data. A later genetic analysis took genome-wide SNP genotypes for about 60% of the roughly 670 donors and used that subset as a discovery cohort. Every discovery cohort repertoire had been produced on one sequencing platform. HLA typing included class I and class II loci at four-digit resolution. The number of donors typed differed by locus, with 629-630 for A, B, C, DRB1 and DQB1, over 500 for DQA1, 600 to 610 for DPA1, and some 470 for DPB1. Roughly 5 DR-DQ haplotypes were handled as single units for association and clustering because linkage in the cohort was strong. On average, around 240,000 unique TCR beta nucleotide sequences were sequenced per donor among 300 to 500 genotyped donors of the cohort, with 15% to 20% of those sequences being non-productive.

In regard to this clone: The clone's antigen remains unknown. Per-base quality was not reported, and no clone a single base away is much larger than it.

Library method: the immunoSEQ multiplex PCR assay. For the multiplex PCR, a mixture combining 60 forward primers for TCR Vbeta segments and 13 reverse primers for TCR Jbeta segments was used. The CDR3 region of rearranged TCR beta genes was amplified from genomic DNA with a multiplex PCR assay. On the Illumina HiSeq System, the amplified TCR beta libraries were sequenced as 87-base-pair reads. Per the original workflow: Across the roughly 670 repertoires, a later analysis counted around 80 million unique TCR beta chains, around 10 million of which were shared by at least two donors. A nearest-neighbor algorithm error-corrected the raw reads and collapsed the reads into unique sequences, merging closely related sequences to remove PCR and sequencing errors. To assign V, D and J gene segments, CDR3 sequences were aligned to IMGT reference sequences. For a sequence to be retained, a match of at least six nucleotides was required to both a V gene segment and a J gene segment. A rearrangement was called productive if the CDR3 had no stop codons and remained in frame with V and J, and every other rearrangement was called non-productive. CDR3 was defined according to IMGT convention as the region running from the second conserved V-encoded cysteine to the conserved J-encoded phenylalanine. In an earlier analysis of more than 550 of the donors, sequences lacking an unambiguous match to a single V gene segment were excluded. In an earlier analysis of approximately 610 of the donors, V segments were called functional above 56.7% productive rearrangements and were called segregating when the between-donor standard deviation exceeded 5%. A statistical classification framework was built to diagnose cytomegalovirus status from the catalog of TCR beta chain sequences. In a later analysis, TCR nucleotide sequences were compared against IMGT/GENE-DB human TR gene sequences so that V and J genes could be assigned. Using the TCRdist pipeline, a later analysis assigned CDR3 sequences along with most-parsimonious VDJ recombination scenarios. In a later analysis, every TCR beta chain was defined by the combination of its CDR3 amino acid sequence and its V-gene family, and reads without a unique V-gene family were dropped. In a later analysis, several hundred highly shared, low-generation-probability nucleotide sequences were removed to address suspected cross-contamination and a sequencing artifact. In a later analysis, a clonal expansion index was calculated for each public chain from normalized within-repertoire ranks of inferred template counts. Generation probabilities in a later analysis came from a VDJ recombination model fitted to out-of-frame rearrangements, and those results were checked against IGoR. Hypergeometric tests were used in a later analysis to score TCR-TCR, TCR-HLA and TCR-CMV co-occurrence, with a repertoire-size bias correction applied to the TCR pairs. In a later analysis, false discovery rates were estimated by permuting HLA or CMV assignments 20 times. A later analysis grouped co-occurring TCRs with DBSCAN, adding TCRdist sequence similarity when clustering within HLA-allele-positive subsets. Repertoires with fewer than 30,000 or more than 120,000 public chains, plus five repertoires with anomalous nucleotide sharing, were excluded from co-occurrence clustering. TCRdb stores this immuneACCESS table with in-frame sequences only. Part of the clones is absent; in the studies checked, under half of the shortfall reflects unresolved V genes, and no reason is known for the rest. Clone size and the V and J calls come from that table; the DNA yielded D and trimming. The sample data list tens of thousands of clones, and approximately 70% of these were observed just once. Roughly 15% of the sample is in the top ten clones.

In total, 600 or so healthy bone marrow donors made up the cohort. All cohort members were sampled while nominally healthy, although unrecorded immune exposures were likely present. The donor tested CMV seropositive and was one of the 289 seropositive cohort members. Every donor gave a peripheral blood sample, and the peripheral blood mononuclear cells from that sample were used for TCR beta sequencing. The Qiagen DNeasy Blood Extraction Kit was used to extract genomic DNA from the blood cell samples. From its cysteine to its phenylalanine, the CDR3 spans 14 amino acids. The kept DNA is CDR3 alone, 42 bases in frame from the first base. CDR1 and CDR2 are drawn from the germline V gene: MDHEN, SYDVKM. V loses 6 bases of germline sequence and J loses 5 bases, and the interval between the two ends is 16 bases. The investigation overall reported the following: A cluster of highly shared sequence variants was judged likely to be a technical artifact of the sequencing pipeline. Several of the top co-occurrence clusters appeared to be linked to parvovirus B19, influenza, CMV and Epstein-Barr virus, according to a later analysis. This cohort had only TCR beta chains sequenced, and the lack of alpha or paired-chain data limited which features could be detected. Strong co-occurrence of HLA alleles, especially DR and DQ, made assigning TCR associations to individual alleles difficult. Compared with the approximately 700-donor mean, donors in an Asian-associated ancestry cluster had fewer N-insertions in productive TCRs, according to a later genetic analysis. While some public TCRs were present in many individuals, most TCR sequences turned up only very rarely across donors. A further reported finding was that TCR beta sequences accurately predicted the HLA-A and HLA-B alleles for most subjects in the first cohort. In vitro tests confirmed that a few of the cytomegalovirus-associated TCR beta chains recognize cytomegalovirus antigens. V-gene and J-gene trimming of TCR beta chains was associated with a missense DCLRE1C variant in a later genetic analysis, and the association was replicated in an independent cohort. In a later analysis, some 17,000 TCR beta sequences were associated with specific HLA alleles at a false discovery rate of 0.05. The study gave a list of about 170 TCR beta chains associated with cytomegalovirus. Presence/absence analyses assumed roughly uniform sequencing depth across donors, an assumption that may not hold. A later analysis found that most CMV-associated TCR beta chains appeared HLA-restricted, with HLA associations seemingly driven largely by CMV exposure. In an earlier analysis of approximately 590 of the donors, most TCR beta V segments appeared in productive rearrangements about 87% or about 30% of the time, broadly matching IMGT annotations. A later analysis found that TCR association rates varied across HLA loci, with DRB1 alleles showing the most associated TCRs and HLA-C alleles the fewest. A later analysis found that HLA-associated TCR beta chains were more clonally expanded and had lower generation probabilities than equally common non-associated chains. CMV serostatus was the only immune exposure information available for the cohort. The classifier was reported to diagnose cytomegalovirus status with high specificity and sensitivity in both the original and validation cohorts. Linkage disequilibrium might explain the correlated functional status among segregating V segments, but an unknown experimental factor could not be ruled out. According to the authors, the approach could potentially be generalized to other disease states and immunological phenotypes. Some IMGT-functional V segments, including TRBV6-2 and TRBV6-3, could not be distinguished by the 87-base-pair reads and were therefore excluded. Because counts were too low, fewer than 20 rarely observed V segments, including chromosome 9 orphons, were excluded from the earlier analysis of around 640 of the donors. Because HLA typing was missing for some donors at each locus, association tests included only the typed subset.

This receptor was obtained from a male donor in good health and CMV-seropositive. The sequence joins TRBV28 to TRBJ2-5, with no confidently assigned D gene. The sequencing sample was made of PBMCs. The sequenced DNA: TGTGCCAGCAGACCAGCCCTCCCTAGGGAGACCCAGTACTTC. It translates to CASRPALPRETQYF.